This T cell receptor beta chain was identified in a study of T-cell memory formation after mild COVID-19. Study-level points and caveats: Later expanders leaned toward CD4+, whereas clones contracting from day 15 to 85 were balanced CD4/CD8. Of the contracting clones, CD4+ ones lay mainly in CM and EM, and CD8+ ones in EMRA.

This clonotype was detected many times. The antigen is unknown. MiXCR, run by TCRdb on the 5' RACE reads, gives a single entry per CDR3 protein. The sample has 400,000 to 450,000 distinct CDR3 sequences, about 20% seen once. This CDR3 contains 11 residues. Trimming took 4 bases from V and 2 from J, leaving 0 bases between them. The germline V gene encodes CDR1 MDHEN and CDR2 SYDVKM. This chain joins TRBV28 and TRBJ1-3; no definite D call. Sequencing used PBMCs or a T cell subset sorted from them (not recorded which). The receptor was isolated from a man younger than 35 who had mild COVID-19 (a few samples of this study predate the infection). Cell type and time point are not known. The CDR3 nucleotides read TGTGCCAGCAGTTCTGGAAACACCATATATTTT. Its protein product is CASSSGNTIYF.